The clone carrying this TCR beta chain was counted at least ten times. Its target is unknown. This specimen comes from a study of T-cell reconstitution after alpha-beta-depleted transplantation in children. The TCRbeta library was prepared with unique molecular identifiers. TCRdb processed the PCR reads anew with MiXCR; each CDR3 protein has one entry. This table holds about 150,000 distinct CDR3 sequences, around 10% found once. The study's findings and limits: Surviving recipient T cells and intrathymic progenitors accounted for some patients' high TCRbeta diversity at day 60. T-cell counts and diversity were attributed mostly to newly produced T cells one year after transplant. Alpha-beta T cells about two months after transplant reportedly derived from several hundred expanded graft clones.

V lost 4 bases to trimming and J lost 3 bases, with 14 bases between them. The V gene's germline CDR1 is SGHDT and CDR2 YYEEEE. This CDR3 region has 15 residues. The gene calls are TRBV5-6 and TRBJ2-1; D gene unclear. This TCR derives from a female patient between 2 and 15 years old who had a stem cell transplant for congenital amegakaryocytic thrombocytopenia, so the T cells may come from the graft donor. The material sequenced was PBMCs, mostly from graft donor cells, taken 180 days after TCRalphabeta/CD19-depleted stem cell transplant. The DNA for the CDR3 is TGTGCCAGCAGCGGGGTAGTACATAGCTACAATGAGCAGTTCTTC. Its translation is CASSGVVHSYNEQFF.